This T cell receptor beta chain was obtained from a study of tumor and adjacent non-tumor tissue in lung cancer. Whole-study findings and limits: Normal lung showed higher cumulative top 100 clone frequency than tumor.

TCRbeta libraries were built with three rounds of nested PCR, modified from ARM-PCR. One entry per CDR3 protein results from TCRdb running MiXCR on the multiplex PCR reads. Of fewer than 120,000 distinct CDR3 sequences listed, around 82% were seen once; the top ten hold about 22%. On this clonotype: The target antigen is unknown. The conserved phenylalanine or tryptophan normally closing the CDR3 is absent here, so this likely arose from a read error.

Germline assignment: CDR1 MNHNS and CDR2 SASEGT. The CDR3 runs to 14 residues. This sample's RNA came from whole unsorted tissue. Newly diagnosed lung cancer patients had thoracic surgery in China, August–late 2014, without prior chemotherapy. The receptor's source is a man between 65 and 85 years old with non-small cell lung cancer. Sequencing input: lung tumor tissue. V is TRBV6-1 and J is TRBJ2-3; D is unresolved. The chain's CDR3 is CASSALGRTDTQYC. CDR3 coding DNA: TGTGCCAGTAGTGCTTTAGGACGGACAGATACGCAGTATTGT.